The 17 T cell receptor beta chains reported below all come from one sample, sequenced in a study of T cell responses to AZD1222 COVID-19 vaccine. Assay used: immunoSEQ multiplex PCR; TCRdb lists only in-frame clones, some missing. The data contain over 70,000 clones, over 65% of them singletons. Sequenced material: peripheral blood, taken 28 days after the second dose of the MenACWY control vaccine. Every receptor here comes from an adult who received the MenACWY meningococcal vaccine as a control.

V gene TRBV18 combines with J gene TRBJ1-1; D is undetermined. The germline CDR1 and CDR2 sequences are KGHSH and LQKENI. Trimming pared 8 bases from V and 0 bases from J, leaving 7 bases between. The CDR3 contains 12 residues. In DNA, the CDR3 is TGTGCCAGCAGAACAATGAACACTGAAGCTTTCTTT. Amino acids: CASRTMNTEAFF.

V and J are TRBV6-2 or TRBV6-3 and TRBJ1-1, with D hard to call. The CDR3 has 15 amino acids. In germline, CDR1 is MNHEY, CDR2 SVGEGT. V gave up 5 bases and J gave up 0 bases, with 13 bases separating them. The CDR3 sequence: CASSQEYYMNTEAFF. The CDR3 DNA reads TGTGCCAGCAGTCAAGAGTACTACATGAACACTGAAGCTTTCTTT.

This chain's CDR3 is CASSLISYTEAFF. The CDR3 nucleotides read TGTGCCAGCAGTCTTATTTCGTACACTGAAGCTTTCTTT. The chain combines TRBV6-2 or TRBV6-3 with TRBJ1-1; no firm D call. Germline assignment: CDR1 MNHEY and CDR2 SVGEGT. Trimming removed 5 bases from V and 3 bases from J, with 10 bases in between. The CDR3 loop spans 13 amino acids.

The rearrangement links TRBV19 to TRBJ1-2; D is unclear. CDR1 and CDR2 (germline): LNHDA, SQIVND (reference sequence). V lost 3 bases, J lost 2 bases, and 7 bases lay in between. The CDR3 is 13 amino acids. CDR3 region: CASSISPNYGYTF. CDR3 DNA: TGTGCCAGTAGTATTAGCCCAAACTATGGCTACACCTTC.

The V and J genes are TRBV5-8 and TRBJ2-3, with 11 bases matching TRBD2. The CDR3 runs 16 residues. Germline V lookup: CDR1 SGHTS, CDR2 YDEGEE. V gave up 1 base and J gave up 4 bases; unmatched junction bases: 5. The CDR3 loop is CASSLLTSGTADTQYF. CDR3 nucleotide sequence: TGTGCCAGCAGCTTGCTGACTAGCGGGACGGCAGATACGCAGTATTTT.

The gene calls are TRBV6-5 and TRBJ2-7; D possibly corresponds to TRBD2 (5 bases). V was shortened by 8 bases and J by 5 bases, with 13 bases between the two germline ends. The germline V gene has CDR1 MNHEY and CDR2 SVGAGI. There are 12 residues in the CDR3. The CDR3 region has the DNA TGTGCCAGCTCTCGGGATGGTAACGAGCAGTACTTC. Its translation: CASSRDGNEQYF.

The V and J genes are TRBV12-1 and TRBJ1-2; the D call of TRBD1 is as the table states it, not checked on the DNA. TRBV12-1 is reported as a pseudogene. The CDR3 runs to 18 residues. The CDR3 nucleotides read TGTGCCAGCAGCTCCCTCGAAACCCAACAGGGAATATTCGGAGGCTACACCTTC. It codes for CASSSLETQQGIFGGYTF.

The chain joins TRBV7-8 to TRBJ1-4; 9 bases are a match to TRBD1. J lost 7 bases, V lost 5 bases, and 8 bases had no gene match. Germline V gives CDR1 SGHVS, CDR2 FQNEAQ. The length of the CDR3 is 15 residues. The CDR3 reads CASSPRDRVREKLFF. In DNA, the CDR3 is TGTGCCAGCAGCCCCCGGGACAGGGTTCGTGAAAAACTGTTTTTT. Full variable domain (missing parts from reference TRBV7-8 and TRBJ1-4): GAGVSQSPRYKVAKRGQDVALRCDPISGHVSLFWYQQALGQGPEFLTYFQNEAQLDKSGLPSDRFFAERPEGSVSTLKIQRTQQEDSAVYLCASSPRDRVREKLFFGSGTQLSVL.

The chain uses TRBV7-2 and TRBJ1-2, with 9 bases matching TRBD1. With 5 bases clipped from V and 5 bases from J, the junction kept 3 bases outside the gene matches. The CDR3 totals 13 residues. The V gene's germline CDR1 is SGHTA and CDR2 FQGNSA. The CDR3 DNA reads TGTGCCAGCAGCCAGGACAGGGGATATGGCTACACCTTC. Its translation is CASSQDRGYGYTF.

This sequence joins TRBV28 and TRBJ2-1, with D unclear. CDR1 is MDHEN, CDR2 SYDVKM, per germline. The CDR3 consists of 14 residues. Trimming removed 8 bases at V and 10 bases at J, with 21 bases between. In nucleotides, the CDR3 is TGTGCCAGCTCGATGTCGGGCGGAAAGAGAGAGCAGTTCTTC. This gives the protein CASSMSGGKREQFF.

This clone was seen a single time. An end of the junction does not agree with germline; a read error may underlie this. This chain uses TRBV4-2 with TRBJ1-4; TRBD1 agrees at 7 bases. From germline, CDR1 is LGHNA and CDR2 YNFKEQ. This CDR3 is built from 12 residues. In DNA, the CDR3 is TGTGCCAGCAGCCAAGAGGGTATTGGACAGGTTTTT. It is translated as CASSQEGIGQVF.

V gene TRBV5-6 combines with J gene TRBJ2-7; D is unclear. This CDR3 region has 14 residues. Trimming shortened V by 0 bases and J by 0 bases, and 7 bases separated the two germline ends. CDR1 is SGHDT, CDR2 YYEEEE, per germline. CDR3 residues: CASSLVMSSYEQYF. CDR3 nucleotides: TGTGCCAGCAGCTTGGTCATGAGCTCCTACGAGCAGTACTTC.

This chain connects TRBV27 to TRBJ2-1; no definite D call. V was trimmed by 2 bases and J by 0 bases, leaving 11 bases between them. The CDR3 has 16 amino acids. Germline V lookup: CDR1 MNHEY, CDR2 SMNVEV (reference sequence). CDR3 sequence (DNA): TGTGCCAGCAGTTTAGCCAGCTTTAGCTCCTACAATGAGCAGTTCTTC. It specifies CASSLASFSSYNEQFF.

The CDR3 loop is CASTKTGYEQYF. For the CDR3, the DNA is TGTGCCAGCACCAAGACAGGGTACGAGCAGTACTTC. The genes are TRBV12-3 or TRBV12-4 and TRBJ2-7; 7 nucleotides line up with TRBD1. The ends lost 7 bases at V and 4 bases at J; junction bases unmatched: 4. The CDR3 is 12 residues long.

Here the CDR3 reads CASAPGTSGRAYEQFF. CDR3 coding DNA: TGTGCCAGCGCGCCAGGGACTAGCGGGAGGGCATATGAGCAGTTCTTC. This chain links TRBV19 with TRBJ2-1; 16 bases line up with TRBD2. Germline-derived CDR1 and CDR2 are LNHDA and SQIVND (reference sequence). There are 16 residues in the CDR3. J gave up 8 bases and V 9 bases, and 10 bases lay outside the gene matches.

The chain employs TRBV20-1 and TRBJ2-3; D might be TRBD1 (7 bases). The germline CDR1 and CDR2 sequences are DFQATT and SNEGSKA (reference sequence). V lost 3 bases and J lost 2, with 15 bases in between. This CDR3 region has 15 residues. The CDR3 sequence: CSASGAGGFTDTQYF. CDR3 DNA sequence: TGCAGTGCTAGTGGGGCAGGGGGGTTCACAGATACGCAGTATTTT.

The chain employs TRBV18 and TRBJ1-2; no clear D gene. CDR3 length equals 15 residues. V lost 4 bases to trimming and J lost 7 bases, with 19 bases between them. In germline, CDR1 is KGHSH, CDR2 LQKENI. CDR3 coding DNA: TGTGCCAGCTCACGAGAGGCTGATTTTTCGAGTGGCTACACCTTC. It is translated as CASSREADFSSGYTF.